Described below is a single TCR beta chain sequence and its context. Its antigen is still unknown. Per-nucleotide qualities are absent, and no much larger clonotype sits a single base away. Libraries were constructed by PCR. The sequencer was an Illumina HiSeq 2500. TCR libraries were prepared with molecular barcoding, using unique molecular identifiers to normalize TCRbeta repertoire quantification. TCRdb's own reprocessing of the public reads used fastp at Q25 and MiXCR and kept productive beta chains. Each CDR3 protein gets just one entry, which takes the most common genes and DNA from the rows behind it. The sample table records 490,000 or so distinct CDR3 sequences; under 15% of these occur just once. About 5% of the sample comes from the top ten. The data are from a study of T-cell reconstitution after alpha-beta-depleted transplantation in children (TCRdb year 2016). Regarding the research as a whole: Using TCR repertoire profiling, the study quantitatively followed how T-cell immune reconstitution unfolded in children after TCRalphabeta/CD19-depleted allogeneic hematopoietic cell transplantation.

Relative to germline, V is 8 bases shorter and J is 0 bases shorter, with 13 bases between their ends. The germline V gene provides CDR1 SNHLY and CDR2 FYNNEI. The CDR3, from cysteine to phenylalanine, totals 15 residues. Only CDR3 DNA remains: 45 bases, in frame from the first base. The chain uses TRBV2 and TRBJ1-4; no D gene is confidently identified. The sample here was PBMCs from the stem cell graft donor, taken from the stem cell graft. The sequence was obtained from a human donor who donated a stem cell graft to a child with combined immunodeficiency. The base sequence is TGTGCCAGCGTCCGGGTGTACACAACTAATGAAAAACTGTTTTTT. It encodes CASVRVYTTNEKLFF.